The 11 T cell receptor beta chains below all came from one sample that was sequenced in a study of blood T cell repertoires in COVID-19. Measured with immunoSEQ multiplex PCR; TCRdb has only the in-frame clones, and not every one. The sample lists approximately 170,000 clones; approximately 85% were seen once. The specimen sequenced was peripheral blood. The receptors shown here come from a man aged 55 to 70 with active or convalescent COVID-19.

The CDR3 bases are TGTGCCAGCAGCCAAGGAAGAGGGGGCGGTTTGTTCACTGAAGCTTTCTTT. It translates to CASSQGRGGGLFTEAFF. The chain recombines TRBV4-2 with TRBJ1-1; 7 bases map to TRBD1. V dropped 1 base and J dropped 4; count of bases not matched to a gene: 12. Germline V CDR1 and CDR2: LGHNA, YNFKEQ. The CDR3 runs 17 residues.

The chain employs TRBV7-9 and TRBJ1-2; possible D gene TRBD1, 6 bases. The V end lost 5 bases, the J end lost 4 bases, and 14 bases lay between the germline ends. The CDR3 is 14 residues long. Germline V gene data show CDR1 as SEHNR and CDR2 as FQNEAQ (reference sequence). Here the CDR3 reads CASSRSDRAYGYTF. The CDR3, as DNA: TGTGCCAGCAGCCGATCGGACAGAGCCTATGGCTACACCTTC. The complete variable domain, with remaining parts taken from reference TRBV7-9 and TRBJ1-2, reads DTGVSQNPRHKITKRGQNVTFRCDPISEHNRLYWYRQTLGQGPEFLTYFQNEAQLEKSRLLSDRFSAERPKGSFSTLEIQRTEQGDSAMYLCASSRSDRAYGYTFGSGTRLTVV.

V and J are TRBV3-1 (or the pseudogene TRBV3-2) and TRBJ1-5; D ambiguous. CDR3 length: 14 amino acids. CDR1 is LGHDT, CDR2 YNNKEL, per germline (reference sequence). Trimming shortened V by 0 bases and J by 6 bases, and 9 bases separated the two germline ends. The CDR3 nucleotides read TGTGCCAGCAGCCAAGATCATAGTGGTCAGCCCCAGCATTTT. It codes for CASSQDHSGQPQHF.

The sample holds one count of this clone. Here the CDR3 reads CASSGDFQGGQPQHF. DNA of the CDR3: TGTGCCAGCAGTGGCGATTTCCAGGGAGGTCAGCCCCAGCATTTT. This chain connects TRBV2 to TRBJ1-5, with a tentative D call TRBD1 (5 bases). The CDR3 spans 15 residues. Germline V gene sequence: CDR1 SNHLY, CDR2 FYNNEI. V was shortened by 4 bases and J by 6 bases, with 16 bases between the two germline ends.

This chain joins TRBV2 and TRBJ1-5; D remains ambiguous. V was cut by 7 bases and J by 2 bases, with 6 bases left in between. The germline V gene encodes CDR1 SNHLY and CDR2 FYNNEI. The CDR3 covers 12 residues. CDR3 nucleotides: TGTGCCAGCAAAGGAGGCAATCAGCCCCAGCATTTT. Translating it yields CASKGGNQPQHF.

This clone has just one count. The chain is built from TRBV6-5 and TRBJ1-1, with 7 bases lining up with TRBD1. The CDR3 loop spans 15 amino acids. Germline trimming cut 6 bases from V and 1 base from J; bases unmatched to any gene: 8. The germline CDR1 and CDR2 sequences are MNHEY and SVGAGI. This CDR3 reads CASRRGQDPNTEAFF. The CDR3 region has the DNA TGTGCCAGCAGGAGAGGACAGGACCCGAACACTGAAGCTTTCTTT.

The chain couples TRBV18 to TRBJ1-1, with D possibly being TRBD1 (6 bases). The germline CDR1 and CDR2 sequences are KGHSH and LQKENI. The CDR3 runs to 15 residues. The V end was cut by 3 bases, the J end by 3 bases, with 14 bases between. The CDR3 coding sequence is TGTGCCAGCTCACCGATTCAGGGGTTGGACACTGAAGCTTTCTTT. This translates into CASSPIQGLDTEAFF.

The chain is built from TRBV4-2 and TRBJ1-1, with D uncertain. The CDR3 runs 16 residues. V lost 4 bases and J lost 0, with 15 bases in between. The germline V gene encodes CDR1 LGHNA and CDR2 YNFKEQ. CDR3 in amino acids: CASSRAGLRVNTEAFF. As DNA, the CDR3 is TGTGCCAGCAGCCGAGCCGGACTCCGGGTGAACACTGAAGCTTTCTTT.

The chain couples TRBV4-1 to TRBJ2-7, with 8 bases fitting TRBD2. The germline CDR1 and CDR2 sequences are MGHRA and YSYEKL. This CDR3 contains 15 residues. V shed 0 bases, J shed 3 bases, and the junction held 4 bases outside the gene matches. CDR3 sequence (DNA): TGCGCCAGCAGCCAAGACAGCGGGAGAAGCTACGAGCAGTACTTC. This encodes CASSQDSGRSYEQYF.

The CDR3 DNA reads as TGTGCCAGCAGTGAAATAGCGCGCCGTGAGCAGTTCTTC. This encodes CASSEIARREQFF. The chain recombines TRBV25-1 with TRBJ2-1; D may be TRBD2 (5 bases). Germline loops: CDR1 MGHDK, CDR2 SYGVNS. The ends were cut back, 2 bases at V and 9 bases at J, with 11 bases in the middle. The CDR3 is made up of 13 amino acids.

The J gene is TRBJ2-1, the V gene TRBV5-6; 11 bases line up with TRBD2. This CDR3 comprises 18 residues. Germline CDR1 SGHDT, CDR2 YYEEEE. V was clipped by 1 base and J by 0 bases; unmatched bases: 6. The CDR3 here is CASSLLAGLADSYNEQFF. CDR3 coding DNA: TGTGCCAGCAGCTTGTTGGCGGGACTAGCGGACTCCTACAATGAGCAGTTCTTC. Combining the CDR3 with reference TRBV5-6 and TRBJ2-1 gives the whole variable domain DAGVTQSPTHLIKTRGQQVTLRCSPKSGHDTVSWYQQALGQGPQFIFQYYEEEERQRGNFPDRFSGHQFPNYSSELNVNALLLGDSALYLCASSLLAGLADSYNEQFFGPGTRLTVL.